These T cell receptor beta chains were read from a single sample in a study of T cell repertoires in cytomegalovirus infection. From the reads, TCRdb called clonotypes with MiXCR, one entry per CDR3 protein. The data contain hundreds of thousands of distinct CDR3 sequences, 20% to 25% of them singletons. The specimen was CD8+ T cells from PBMCs. The receptors were sampled from a human donor in good health (CMV status not recorded). Some clones in this sample may be carry-over from other donors' samples. Each CDR3 is given with its conserved first and last residue. D genes are given only for firm matches. Rows may omit the clone size; those that give it use once, few, many or a size class.

>TRBJ1-5|.|TRBV15|few
CATSARDNQPQHF
TGTGCCACCAGTGCTAGGGACAATCAGCCCCAGCATTTT
>TRBJ2-1|TRBD1|TRBV7-9|few
CASSIWTGGNEQFF
TGTGCCAGCAGCATCTGGACAGGCGGCAATGAGCAGTTCTTC
>TRBJ2-1|.|TRBV4-1|few
CASSPTSRIRNEQFF
TGCGCCAGCAGCCCTACTAGCCGGATTCGGAATGAGCAGTTCTTC
>TRBJ1-6|.|TRBV7-6|many
CASSGAGYNSPLHF
TGTGCCAGCAGCGGAGCGGGATATAATTCACCCCTCCACTTT
>TRBJ1-1|TRBD1|TRBV7-6|many
CASGRQGTEAFF
TGTGCCAGCGGTCGACAGGGAACTGAAGCTTTCTTT
>TRBJ2-1|.|TRBV6-5|many
CASPRGHNEQFF
TGTGCCAGCCCCCGGGGGCACAATGAGCAGTTCTTC
>TRBJ1-1|.|TRBV2|many
CANLLLREGVGNTEAFF
TGTGCCAACCTACTACTGAGGGAGGGGGTCGGGAACACTGAAGCTTTCTTT
>TRBJ2-1|.|TRBV28|few
CASSLSESSYNEQFF
TGTGCCAGCAGTTTATCGGAAAGCTCCTACAATGAGCAGTTCTTC
>TRBJ2-7|TRBD1|TRBV7-9|few
CASSLDTGAGTYEQYF
TGTGCCAGCAGCTTGGACACAGGGGCTGGCACCTACGAGCAGTACTTC
>TRBJ1-1|.|TRBV7-9|.
CVSSLGAGTEAFF
TGTGTCAGCAGCTTAGGCGCGGGCACTGAAGCTTTCTTT
>TRBJ1-1|.|TRBV6-5|many
CASSYSRWGTEAFF
TGTGCCAGCAGTTACTCGAGATGGGGCACTGAAGCTTTCTTT
>TRBJ2-1|.|TRBV5-1|few
CASSLEGEKNNEQFF
TGCGCCAGCAGCTTGGAGGGGGAGAAGAACAATGAGCAGTTCTTC
>TRBJ1-1|.|TRBV11-1|many
CASSLAFRANTEAFF
TGTGCCAGCAGCTTAGCCTTCAGGGCTAACACTGAAGCTTTCTTT
>TRBJ2-3|.|TRBV6-5|few
CASSYRTILREDTQYF
TGTGCCAGCAGTTACCGGACTATACTCCGTGAAGATACGCAGTATTTT
>TRBJ1-2|.|TRBV27|.
CASSSTYLRQETNYGYTF
TGTGCCAGCAGTTCCACCTACCTCAGACAGGAGACTAACTATGGCTACACCTTC
>TRBJ2-1|TRBD1|TRBV7-9|few
CASTADRGDEQFF
TGTGCCAGCACCGCGGACAGGGGCGATGAGCAGTTCTTC
>TRBJ2-1|TRBD2|TRBV28|.
CASSFKRGGWYNEQFF
TGTGCCAGCAGTTTTAAGCGGGGGGGGTGGTACAATGAGCAGTTCTTC
>TRBJ2-3|TRBD1|TRBV27|few
CASSLGQPIRDTQYF
TGTGCCAGCAGTTTGGGACAGCCGATCCGTGATACGCAGTATTTT
>TRBJ2-1|.|TRBV5-1|.
CASSFEGTVNEQFF
TGCGCCAGCAGCTTCGAAGGAACCGTTAATGAGCAGTTCTTC
>TRBJ2-1|TRBD1|TRBV9|.
CASSVDLGDSYNEQFF
TGTGCCAGCAGCGTAGATTTGGGGGACAGCTACAATGAGCAGTTCTTC
>TRBJ1-6|.|TRBV7-2|many
CASSPWFGSYNSPLHF
TGTGCCAGCAGCCCTTGGTTCGGCTCCTATAATTCACCCCTCCACTTT
>TRBJ1-1|TRBD1|TRBV7-2|many
CASSSGFYRGEDGMNTEAFF
TGTGCCAGCAGCTCCGGTTTTTACAGGGGGGAAGACGGAATGAACACTGAAGCTTTCTTT
>TRBJ2-1|.|TRBV5-8|.
CASSLDSMDNEQFF
TGTGCCAGCAGCTTGGACAGTATGGACAATGAGCAGTTCTTC
>TRBJ2-1|.|TRBV6-4|.
CATSRDTDYNEQFF
TGTGCCACTTCCCGGGACACCGACTACAATGAGCAGTTCTTC
>TRBJ2-3|TRBD1|TRBV7-2|many
CASSPRTGGRTDTQYF
TGTGCCAGCAGCCCCCGGACAGGGGGCAGGACAGATACGCAGTATTTT
>TRBJ2-1|TRBD1|TRBV10-3|.
CAISTGTGGNEQFF
TGTGCCATCAGCACTGGGACAGGGGGCAATGAGCAGTTCTTC
>TRBJ1-6|.|TRBV3-1|.
CASSRDISYNSPLHF
TGTGCCAGCAGCCGGGACATCTCCTATAATTCACCCCTCCACTTT
>TRBJ2-1|.|TRBV5-1|few
CASSLVSGLNEQFF
TGCGCCAGCAGCTTGGTCAGCGGACTAAATGAGCAGTTCTTC
>TRBJ2-1|TRBD2|TRBV28|many
CASSLPLGPGGGEQFF
TGTGCCAGCAGTTTACCCCTAGGGCCCGGGGGGGGTGAGCAGTTCTTC
>TRBJ2-1|.|TRBV28|few
CASSSQRHSYNEQFF
TGTGCCAGCAGTTCCCAACGGCACTCCTACAATGAGCAGTTCTTC
>TRBJ1-2|.|TRBV20-1|few
CSARVSGGYTF
TGCAGTGCTAGAGTGAGTGGCGGCTACACCTTC
>TRBJ2-5|TRBD1|TRBV24-1|many
CATSDLRQGAEETQYF
TGTGCCACCAGTGATTTACGACAGGGAGCGGAAGAGACCCAGTACTTC
>TRBJ2-2|TRBD1|TRBV28|many
CASSLYRRTGGSITGELFF
TGTGCCAGCAGTTTATACCGCCGGACAGGGGGCTCTATCACCGGGGAGCTGTTTTTT
>TRBJ2-5|.|TRBV6-2/TRBV6-3|few
CASSYSPDGQETQYF
TGTGCCAGCAGTTACTCTCCGGATGGGCAAGAGACCCAGTACTTC
>TRBJ2-1|TRBD2|TRBV10-1|few
CASSEKLAGGHEQFF
TGCGCCAGCAGTGAGAAACTAGCGGGGGGCCATGAGCAGTTCTTC
>TRBJ2-1|.|TRBV29-1|few
CSVSTGRNMRNNEQFF
TGCAGCGTCTCCACCGGGAGAAACATGCGAAACAATGAGCAGTTCTTC
>TRBJ1-2|.|TRBV7-9|many
CASRDGTGNYGYTF
TGTGCCAGCAGGGATGGGACTGGGAACTATGGCTACACCTTC
>TRBJ2-2|.|TRBV6-2/TRBV6-3|.
CASSRWSNTGELFF
TGTGCCAGCAGTAGGTGGTCGAACACCGGGGAGCTGTTTTTT
>TRBJ2-2|.|TRBV28|.
CASSPGRGLTGELFF
TGTGCCAGCAGTCCTGGCAGGGGCCTGACCGGGGAGCTGTTTTTT
>TRBJ2-2|.|TRBV9|.
CASSPRELYTGELFF
TGTGCCAGCAGCCCCCGAGAGCTATATACCGGGGAGCTGTTTTTT
>TRBJ2-2|.|TRBV20-1|.
CSARDLGELLGTGELFF
TGCAGTGCTAGAGATTTGGGGGAGCTTTTGGGCACCGGGGAGCTGTTTTTT